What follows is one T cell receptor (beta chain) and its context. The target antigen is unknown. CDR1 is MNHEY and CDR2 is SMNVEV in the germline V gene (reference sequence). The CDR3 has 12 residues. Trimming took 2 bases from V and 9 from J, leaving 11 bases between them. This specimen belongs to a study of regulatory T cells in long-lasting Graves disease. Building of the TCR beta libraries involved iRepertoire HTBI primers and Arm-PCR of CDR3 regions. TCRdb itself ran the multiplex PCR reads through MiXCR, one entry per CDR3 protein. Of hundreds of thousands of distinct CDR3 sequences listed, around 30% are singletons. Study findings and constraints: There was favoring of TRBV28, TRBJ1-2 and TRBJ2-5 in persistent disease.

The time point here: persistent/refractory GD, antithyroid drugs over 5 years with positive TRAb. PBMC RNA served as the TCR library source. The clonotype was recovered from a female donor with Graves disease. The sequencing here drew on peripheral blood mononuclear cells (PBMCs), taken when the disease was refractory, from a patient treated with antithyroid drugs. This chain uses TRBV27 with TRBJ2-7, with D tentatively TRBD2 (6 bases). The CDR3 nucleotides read TGTGCCAGCAGTTTAAAGGGACTGGGGCAGTACTTC. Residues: CASSLKGLGQYF.